A selection of T cell receptor beta chains follows, all from one sample in a study of shared T cell receptors in the human thymus. Assay used: immunoSEQ multiplex PCR; TCRdb lists only in-frame clones, some missing. The repertoire has hundreds of thousands of clones, 70% to 80% of them found once; the top ten carry roughly 0.013%. The data were also submitted as part of a second study, on human thymus T cells.

Sequenced sample: thymocytes. The receptors were gathered from a boy under two years old with a congenital heart defect. The CDR3 runs from the conserved cysteine through the conserved F or W. The D gene is left open where the match is weak. Expanded clones are given a class, and other clones once, few, many or no size at all.

>-|TRBJ2-5|TRBV5-1|-
TGCGCCAGCAGCTTACCCTATCAGGGTGAGACCCAGTACTTC
CASSLPYQGETQYF
>TRBD1|TRBJ2-7|TRBV6-1|few
TGTGCCAGCAGTGGGACAGGTGGGGGTACCTACGAGCAGTACTTC
CASSGTGGGTYEQYF
>TRBD1|TRBJ2-1|TRBV15|-
TGTGCCACCAGCAGAGGTAGGGACAGGGTCTACAATGAGCAGTTCTTC
CATSRGRDRVYNEQFF
>-|TRBJ2-2|TRBV21-1|-
TGTGCCAGCAGCAAAGGTGGGGACAGGGGTAGTAGCACCGGGGAGCTGTTTTTT
CASSKGGDRGSSTGELFF
>TRBD1|TRBJ1-1|TRBV6-1|-
TGTGCCAGCACCAAGGACAGGGGAATGGACACTGAAGCTTTCTTT
CASTKDRGMDTEAFF
>TRBD1|TRBJ1-5|TRBV5-8|few
TGTGCCAGCAGCCACCGGGACAGGGGCAATCAGCCCCAGCATTTT
CASSHRDRGNQPQHF
>TRBD2|TRBJ2-1|TRBV19|few
TGTGCCAGTAGTATAGAGAAGGCGGGAGGGCCCTCCGATGAGCAGTTCTTC
CASSIEKAGGPSDEQFF
>-|TRBJ2-5|TRBV4-3|-
TGCGCCAGCAGCCAAGATCGGAGGGAAGAGACCCAGTACTTC
CASSQDRREETQYF
>TRBD1|TRBJ2-1|TRBV11-2|-
TGTGCCAGCAGCTTACCAATAGACAGGGCGAGGTACGATGAGCAGTTCTTC
CASSLPIDRARYDEQFF
>TRBD2|TRBJ2-7|TRBV5-1|-
TGCGCCAGCAGCTGGGCCGGACTAGCGGGAGGGCTTCACTCCTACGAGCAGTACTTC
CASSWAGLAGGLHSYEQYF
>-|TRBJ2-7|TRBV7-8|-
TGTGCCAGCAGCTTAGGGACAGCACCCAGCTCCTACGAGCAGTACTTC
CASSLGTAPSSYEQYF
>-|TRBJ1-2|TRBV10-3|-
TGTGCCATCAGTGAGGCCGGGTATGGCTACACCTTC
CAISEAGYGYTF
>TRBD2|TRBJ2-2|TRBV11-3|few
TGTGCCAGCAGCTTAGAGGTGGCAGGCGGACTAGCGGCTGGCGGGGAGCTGTTTTTT
CASSLEVAGGLAAGGELFF
>TRBD2|TRBJ2-1|TRBV9|few
TGTGCCAGCAGACCACTAGCGGGAGAGGTCAATGAGCAGTTCTTC
CASRPLAGEVNEQFF
>TRBD1|TRBJ2-3|TRBV5-4|few
TGTGCCAGCAGCTTGGGATCGAAGACAGGGGGCCCTAGCACAGATACGCAGTATTTT
CASSLGSKTGGPSTDTQYF
>TRBD2|TRBJ2-7|TRBV14|-
TGTGCCAGCAGCCAAGGGGGGCCCATTCTAGCGGGACTAAGCTACGAGCAGTACTTC
CASSQGGPILAGLSYEQYF
>-|TRBJ1-2|TRBV15|-
TGTGCCACCAGCAGAGATCCTACAGGGATGGTGGGTGGCTACACCTTC
CATSRDPTGMVGGYTF
>TRBD1|TRBJ2-1|TRBV6-5|-
TGTGCCAGCAGTTACTATCGGGACAGCTTTGGGGAGCAGTTCTTC
CASSYYRDSFGEQFF
>-|TRBJ2-1|TRBV27|-
TGTGCCAGCAGTCATCTTAGCGGTCCCCCCTACAATGAGCAGTTCTTC
CASSHLSGPPYNEQFF
>-|TRBJ1-1|TRBV10-3|-
TGTGCCATCAGTGAGGAGGTGGAGAACACTGAAGCTTTCTTT
CAISEEVENTEAFF
>TRBD2|TRBJ2-7|TRBV9|once
TGTGCCAGCAGCCTCGAGTCTAGCGGGAGTCCCTACTACGAGCAGTACTTC
CASSLESSGSPYYEQYF
>-|TRBJ1-3|TRBV14|few
TGTGCCAGCAGCCAATTGAGCTCTGGAAACACCATATATTTT
CASSQLSSGNTIYF
>-|TRBJ2-7|TRBV14|-
TGTGCCAGCAGCCTAAGGGAGTCGTATTCCTACGAGCAGTACTTC
CASSLRESYSYEQYF
>-|TRBJ2-7|TRBV7-2|-
TGTGCCAGCAGCTTAGACCCCCGTACGGAGGAGCAGTACTTC
CASSLDPRTEEQYF